This is a list of T cell receptor beta chains from one sample in a study of T cell responses to AZD1222 COVID-19 vaccine. Generated by immunoSEQ multiplex PCR, the TCRdb table keeps only in-frame clones and is missing some. The sample shows around 84,000 clones, around 91% of them seen only once. Here the sequenced sample was peripheral blood, taken on day 0 of AZD1222 vaccination. The receptors originated from an adult in good health. CDR3s include the opening cysteine and the closing phenylalanine or tryptophan. D genes are given only for firm matches. Part of the rows lack a size; the others show once, few, many or a class for expanded clones.

V: TRBV30; J: TRBJ1-6; D: .; size: few; CDR3: CAWSQGESYNSPLHF; DNA: TGTGCCTGGTCCCAGGGAGAGTCCTATAATTCACCCCTCCACTTT
V: TRBV2; J: TRBJ1-5; D: .; size: .; CDR3: CASSVWQGSPQPQHF; DNA: TGTGCCAGCAGTGTTTGGCAGGGGAGCCCTCAGCCCCAGCATTTT
V: TRBV27; J: TRBJ2-6; D: .; size: .; CDR3: CASSSTPPSVSGANVLTF; DNA: TGTGCCAGCAGTTCTACACCTCCCAGCGTCTCTGGGGCCAACGTCCTGACTTTC
V: TRBV19; J: TRBJ2-4; D: TRBD2; size: .; CDR3: CASSIKSGDENIQYF; DNA: TGTGCCAGTAGTATTAAGAGCGGGGACGAAAACATTCAGTACTTC
V: TRBV11-3; J: TRBJ2-2; D: .; size: .; CDR3: CAHTSLSNTGELFF; DNA: TGTGCACATACTTCGCTCTCGAACACCGGGGAGCTGTTTTTT
V: TRBV23-1; J: TRBJ1-4; D: .; size: .; CDR3: CASSGTRKKLFF; DNA: TGCGCCAGCAGCGGGACAAGGAAAAAACTGTTTTTT
V: TRBV29-1; J: TRBJ1-1; D: TRBD1; size: .; CDR3: CSVRTGGTEAFF; DNA: TGCAGCGTTCGGACAGGGGGGACTGAAGCTTTCTTT
V: TRBV7-3; J: TRBJ2-1; D: TRBD2; size: few; CDR3: CASSPSRLASEQFF; DNA: TGTGCCAGCAGCCCCTCTCGACTAGCATCTGAGCAGTTCTTC
V: TRBV5-1; J: TRBJ2-7; D: TRBD2; size: .; CDR3: CASSHTSGSYEQYF; DNA: TGCGCCAGCAGCCATACTAGCGGGTCATACGAGCAGTACTTC
V: TRBV4-1; J: TRBJ2-5; D: .; size: .; CDR3: CASSPRGGAYQETQYF; DNA: TGCGCCAGCAGCCCGCGGGGCGGAGCGTACCAAGAGACCCAGTACTTC
V: TRBV11-2; J: TRBJ2-2; D: TRBD2; size: .; CDR3: CASSKAGVNTGELFF; DNA: TGTGCCAGCAGCAAGGCGGGAGTGAACACCGGGGAGCTGTTTTTT
V: TRBV18; J: TRBJ2-7; D: .; size: once; CDR3: CASSPLDATEQYF; DNA: TGTGCCAGCTCACCCTTAGACGCTACAGAGCAGTACTTC
V: TRBV28; J: TRBJ2-1; D: .; size: .; CDR3: CASSFRTGPTQFF; DNA: TGTGCCAGCAGTTTCCGGACTGGCCCAACCCAGTTCTTC
V: TRBV3-1/TRBV3-2; J: TRBJ2-3; D: .; size: .; CDR3: CASRQGADTQYF; DNA: TGTGCCAGCAGACAAGGGGCGGATACGCAGTATTTT
V: TRBV28; J: TRBJ2-3; D: .; size: .; CDR3: CASPSPDTQYF; DNA: TGTGCCAGCCCCAGCCCAGATACGCAGTATTTT
V: TRBV15; J: TRBJ2-7; D: .; size: .; CDR3: CATSRDVGGGAPYEQYF; DNA: TGTGCCACCAGCAGAGATGTAGGAGGGGGCGCCCCCTACGAGCAGTACTTC
V: TRBV3-1/TRBV3-2; J: TRBJ1-1; D: TRBD1; size: .; CDR3: CASSPETGGVAFF; DNA: TGTGCCAGCAGCCCGGAGACAGGGGGGGTAGCTTTCTTT
V: TRBV5-8; J: TRBJ2-2; D: .; size: .; CDR3: CASSLKETLLRELFF; DNA: TGTGCCAGCAGCTTGAAAGAGACCTTGCTGAGGGAGCTGTTTTTT
V: TRBV19; J: TRBJ2-2; D: .; size: .; CDR3: CASTQLGAGGNTGELFF; DNA: TGTGCCAGTACCCAGTTGGGCGCCGGAGGAAACACCGGGGAGCTGTTTTTT
V: TRBV6-4; J: TRBJ2-3; D: TRBD1; size: few; CDR3: CASSEGQGADTQYF; DNA: TGTGCCAGCAGTGAGGGACAGGGGGCAGATACGCAGTATTTT
V: TRBV5-1; J: TRBJ1-3; D: .; size: .; CDR3: CASSKSVSGNTIYF; DNA: TGCGCCAGCAGCAAATCAGTCTCTGGAAACACCATATATTTT
V: TRBV5-4; J: TRBJ1-4; D: .; size: .; CDR3: CASSFGVVATNEKLFF; DNA: TGTGCCAGCAGCTTCGGAGTAGTTGCAACTAATGAAAAACTGTTTTTT
V: TRBV4-1; J: TRBJ1-1; D: .; size: .; CDR3: CASSHPNQFMNTEAFF; DNA: TGCGCCAGCAGCCACCCCAACCAATTTATGAACACTGAAGCTTTCTTT
V: TRBV9; J: TRBJ2-7; D: TRBD1; size: .; CDR3: CASSARQGNNEQYF; DNA: TGTGCCAGCAGCGCTAGACAGGGGAACAACGAGCAGTACTTC
V: TRBV9; J: TRBJ2-1; D: TRBD2; size: .; CDR3: CASSDTAMAGGYNEQFF; DNA: TGTGCCAGCAGCGATACGGCTATGGCGGGAGGCTACAATGAGCAGTTCTTC
V: TRBV19; J: TRBJ2-2; D: TRBD2; size: .; CDR3: CASSRPGGGLKTGELFF; DNA: TGTGCCAGTAGTCGCCCTGGCGGGGGGCTAAAGACCGGGGAGCTGTTTTTT
V: TRBV10-1; J: TRBJ2-2; D: TRBD2; size: .; CDR3: CASSDILNLAGGNTGELFF; DNA: TGCGCCAGCAGTGATATCTTGAATCTAGCGGGAGGGAACACCGGGGAGCTGTTTTTT
V: TRBV6-5; J: TRBJ1-2; D: .; size: .; CDR3: CASSSAQGLSMSYTF; DNA: TGTGCCAGCAGTTCTGCCCAGGGACTGAGCATGAGCTACACCTTC
V: TRBV7-2; J: TRBJ2-7; D: .; size: .; CDR3: CASSLVSQREQYF; DNA: TGTGCCAGCAGCTTAGTTTCCCAGCGGGAGCAGTACTTC
V: TRBV30; J: TRBJ1-2; D: TRBD1; size: .; CDR3: CAWATGQGRGYTF; DNA: TGTGCCTGGGCGACGGGACAGGGACGTGGCTACACCTTC
V: TRBV6-5; J: TRBJ1-4; D: .; size: .; CDR3: CASSYGAAGPEEKLFF; DNA: TGTGCCAGCAGTTACGGGGCCGCAGGGCCCGAGGAAAAACTGTTTTTT
V: TRBV6-5; J: TRBJ1-5; D: .; size: .; CDR3: CASSYRGSNQPQHF; DNA: TGTGCCAGCAGTTATCGAGGGAGCAATCAGCCCCAGCATTTT
V: TRBV24-1; J: TRBJ2-7; D: .; size: once; CDR3: CATSDSARTYEQYF; DNA: TGTGCCACCAGTGATTCGGCACGGACCTACGAGCAGTACTTC
V: TRBV5-1; J: TRBJ1-3; D: TRBD1; size: few; CDR3: CASSSGQVASGNTIYF; DNA: TGCGCCAGCAGCTCGGGACAGGTGGCGTCAGGAAACACCATATATTTT